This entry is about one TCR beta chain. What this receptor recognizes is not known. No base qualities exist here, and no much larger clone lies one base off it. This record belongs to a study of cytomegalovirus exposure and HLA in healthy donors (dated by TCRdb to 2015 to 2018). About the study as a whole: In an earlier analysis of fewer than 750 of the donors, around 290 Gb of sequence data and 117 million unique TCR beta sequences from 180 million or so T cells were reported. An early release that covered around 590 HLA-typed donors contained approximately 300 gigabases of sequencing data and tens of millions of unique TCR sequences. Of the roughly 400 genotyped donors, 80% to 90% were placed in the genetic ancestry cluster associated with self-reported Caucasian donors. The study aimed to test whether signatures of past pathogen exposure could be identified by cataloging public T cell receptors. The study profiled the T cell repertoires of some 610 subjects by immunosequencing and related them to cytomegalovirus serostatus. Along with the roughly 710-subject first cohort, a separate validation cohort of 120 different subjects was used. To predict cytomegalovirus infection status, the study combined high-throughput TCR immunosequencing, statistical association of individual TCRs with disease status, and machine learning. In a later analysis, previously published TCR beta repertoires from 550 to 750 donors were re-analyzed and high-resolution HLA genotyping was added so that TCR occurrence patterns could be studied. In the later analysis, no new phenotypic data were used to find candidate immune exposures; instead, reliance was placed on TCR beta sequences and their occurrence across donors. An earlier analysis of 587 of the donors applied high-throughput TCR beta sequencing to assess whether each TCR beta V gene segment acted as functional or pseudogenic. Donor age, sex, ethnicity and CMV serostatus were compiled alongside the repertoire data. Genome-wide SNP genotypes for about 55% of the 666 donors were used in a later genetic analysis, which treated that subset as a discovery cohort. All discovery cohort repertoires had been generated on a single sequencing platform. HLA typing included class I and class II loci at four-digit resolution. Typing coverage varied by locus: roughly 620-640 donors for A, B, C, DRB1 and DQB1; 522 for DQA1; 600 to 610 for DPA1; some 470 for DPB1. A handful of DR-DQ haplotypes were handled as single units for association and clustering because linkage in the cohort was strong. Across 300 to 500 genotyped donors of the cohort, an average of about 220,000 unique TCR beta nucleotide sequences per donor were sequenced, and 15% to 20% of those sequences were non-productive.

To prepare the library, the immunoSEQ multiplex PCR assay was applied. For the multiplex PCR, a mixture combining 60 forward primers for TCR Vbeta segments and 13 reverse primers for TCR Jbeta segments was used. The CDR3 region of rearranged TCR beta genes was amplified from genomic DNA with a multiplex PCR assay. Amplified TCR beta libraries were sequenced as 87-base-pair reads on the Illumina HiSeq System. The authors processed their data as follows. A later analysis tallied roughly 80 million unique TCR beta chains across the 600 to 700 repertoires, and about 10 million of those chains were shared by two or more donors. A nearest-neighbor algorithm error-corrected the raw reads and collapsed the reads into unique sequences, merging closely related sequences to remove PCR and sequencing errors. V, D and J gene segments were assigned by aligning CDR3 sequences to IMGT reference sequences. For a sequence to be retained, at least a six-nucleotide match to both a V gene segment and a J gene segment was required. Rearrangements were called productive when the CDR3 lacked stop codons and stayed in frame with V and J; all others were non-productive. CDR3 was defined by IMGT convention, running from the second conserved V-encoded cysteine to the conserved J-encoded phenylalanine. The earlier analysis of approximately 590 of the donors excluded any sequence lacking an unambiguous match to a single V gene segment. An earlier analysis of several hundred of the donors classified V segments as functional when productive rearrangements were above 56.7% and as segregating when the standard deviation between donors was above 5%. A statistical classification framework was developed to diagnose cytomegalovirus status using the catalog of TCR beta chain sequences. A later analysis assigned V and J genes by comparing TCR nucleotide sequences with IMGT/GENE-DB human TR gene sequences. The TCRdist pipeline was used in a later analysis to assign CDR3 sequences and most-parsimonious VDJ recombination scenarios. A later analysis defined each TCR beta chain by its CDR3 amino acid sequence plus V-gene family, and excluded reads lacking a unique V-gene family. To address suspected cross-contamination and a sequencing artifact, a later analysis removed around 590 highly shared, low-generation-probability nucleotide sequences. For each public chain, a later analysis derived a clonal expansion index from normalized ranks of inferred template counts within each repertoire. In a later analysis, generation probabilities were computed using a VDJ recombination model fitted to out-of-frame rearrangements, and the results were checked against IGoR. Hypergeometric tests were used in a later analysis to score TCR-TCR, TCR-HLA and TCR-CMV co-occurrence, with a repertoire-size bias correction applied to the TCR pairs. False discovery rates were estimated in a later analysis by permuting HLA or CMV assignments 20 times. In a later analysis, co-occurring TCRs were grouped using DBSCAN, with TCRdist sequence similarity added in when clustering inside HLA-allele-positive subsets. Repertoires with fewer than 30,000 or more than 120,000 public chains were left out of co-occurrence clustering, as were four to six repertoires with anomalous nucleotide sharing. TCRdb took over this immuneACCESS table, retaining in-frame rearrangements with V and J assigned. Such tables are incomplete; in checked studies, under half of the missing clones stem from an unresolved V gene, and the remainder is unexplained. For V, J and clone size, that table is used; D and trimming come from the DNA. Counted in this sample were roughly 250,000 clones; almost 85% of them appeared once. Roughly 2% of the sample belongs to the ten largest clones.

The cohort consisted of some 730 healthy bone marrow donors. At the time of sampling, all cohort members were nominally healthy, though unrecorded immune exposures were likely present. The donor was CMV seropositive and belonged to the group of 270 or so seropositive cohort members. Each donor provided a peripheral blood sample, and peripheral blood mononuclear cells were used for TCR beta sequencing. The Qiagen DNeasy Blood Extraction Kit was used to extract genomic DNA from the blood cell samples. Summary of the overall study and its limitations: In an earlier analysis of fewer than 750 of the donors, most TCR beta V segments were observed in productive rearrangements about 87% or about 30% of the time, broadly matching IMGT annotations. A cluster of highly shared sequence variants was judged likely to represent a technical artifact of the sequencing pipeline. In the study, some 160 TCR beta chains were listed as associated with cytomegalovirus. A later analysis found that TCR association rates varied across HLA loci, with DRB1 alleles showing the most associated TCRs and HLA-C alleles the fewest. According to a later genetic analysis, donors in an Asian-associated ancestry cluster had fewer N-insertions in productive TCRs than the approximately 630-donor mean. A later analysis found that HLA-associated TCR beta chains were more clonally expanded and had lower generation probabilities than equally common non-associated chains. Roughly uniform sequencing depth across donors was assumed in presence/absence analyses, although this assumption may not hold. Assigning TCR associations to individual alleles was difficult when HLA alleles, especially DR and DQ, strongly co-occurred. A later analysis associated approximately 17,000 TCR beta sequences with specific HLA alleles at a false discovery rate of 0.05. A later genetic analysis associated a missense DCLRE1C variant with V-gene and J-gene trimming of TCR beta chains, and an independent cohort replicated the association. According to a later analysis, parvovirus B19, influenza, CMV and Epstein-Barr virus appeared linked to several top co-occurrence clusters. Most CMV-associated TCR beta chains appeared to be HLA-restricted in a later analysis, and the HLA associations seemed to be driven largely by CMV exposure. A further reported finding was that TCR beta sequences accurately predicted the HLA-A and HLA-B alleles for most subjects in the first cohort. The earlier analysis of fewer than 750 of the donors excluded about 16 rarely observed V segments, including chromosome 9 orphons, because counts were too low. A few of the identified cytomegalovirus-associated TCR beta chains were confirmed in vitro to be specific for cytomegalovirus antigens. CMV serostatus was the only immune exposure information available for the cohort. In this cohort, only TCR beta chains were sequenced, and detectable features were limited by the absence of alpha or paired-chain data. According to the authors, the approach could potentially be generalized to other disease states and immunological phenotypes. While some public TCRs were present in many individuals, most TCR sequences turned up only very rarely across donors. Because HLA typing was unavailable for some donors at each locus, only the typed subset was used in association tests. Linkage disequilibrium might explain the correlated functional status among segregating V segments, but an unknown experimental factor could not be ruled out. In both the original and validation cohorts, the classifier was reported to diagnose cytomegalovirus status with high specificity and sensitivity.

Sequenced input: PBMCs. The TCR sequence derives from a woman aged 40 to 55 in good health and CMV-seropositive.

The DNA reads as follows: TGTGCCAGCAGCTTGACGGGAGGGCCGACCGGGGAGCTGTTTTTT. Its translation is CASSLTGGPTGELFF. The V and J genes are TRBV7-6 and TRBJ2-2; the junction holds 8 bases that match TRBD2. Clipping removes 3 bases from V and 5 bases from J, with 5 as the unmatched junction base count. In the germline V gene, CDR1 corresponds to SGHVS and CDR2 to FNYEAQ. Including the terminal cysteine and phenylalanine, the CDR3 comprises 15 residues. CDR3 DNA is the only sequence kept; it has 45 bases, read in frame from the first base.